This T cell receptor (beta chain) was documented in a study of monozygotic twins with inflammatory bowel disease. The CDR3 contains 16 residues. Germline V lookup: CDR1 SGHRS, CDR2 YFSETQ. Making cDNA involved eight separate reactions per sample. Addition of UMIs with a 6-nucleotide sample barcode was achieved by template switching. TCRdb reprocessed the 5' RACE reads, keeping one entry per CDR3 protein, no DNA. The ten most abundant clones cover just over 2.5% of a sample with about 380,000 distinct CDR3 sequences. This receptor was obtained from a human donor with ulcerative colitis or Crohn's disease, or a healthy co-twin of an affected twin (not recorded which). The chain couples TRBV5-1 to TRBJ2-7; TCRdb's D call, TRBD1, is unchecked because there is no DNA. The sequencing sample was made of blood. This CDR3 is CASSADRARKTYEQYF.